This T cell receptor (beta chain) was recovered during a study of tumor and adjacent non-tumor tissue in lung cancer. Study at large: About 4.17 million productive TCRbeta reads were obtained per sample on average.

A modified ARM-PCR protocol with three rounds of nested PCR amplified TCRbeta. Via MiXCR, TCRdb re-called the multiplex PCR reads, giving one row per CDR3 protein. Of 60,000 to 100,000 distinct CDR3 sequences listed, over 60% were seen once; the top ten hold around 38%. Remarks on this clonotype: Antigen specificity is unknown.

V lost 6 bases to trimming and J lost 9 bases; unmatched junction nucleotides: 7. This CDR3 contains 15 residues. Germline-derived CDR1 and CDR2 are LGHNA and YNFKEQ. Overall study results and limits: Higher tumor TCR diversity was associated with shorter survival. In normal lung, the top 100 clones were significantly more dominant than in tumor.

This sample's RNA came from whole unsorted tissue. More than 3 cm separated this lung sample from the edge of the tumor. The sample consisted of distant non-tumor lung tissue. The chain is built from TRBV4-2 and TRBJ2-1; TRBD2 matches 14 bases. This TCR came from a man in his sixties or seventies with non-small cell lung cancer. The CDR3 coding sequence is TGTGCCAGCAGGGGGACTAGCGGGGGAGGTGGTGAGCAGTTCTTC. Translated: CASRGTSGGGGEQFF.